These 13 T cell receptor beta chains originate from one sample sequenced in a study of CD8+ T cells in alopecia areata. Extracted from the samples, RNA was reverse transcribed into cDNA to serve as the sequencing template. This table comes from immunoSEQ multiplex PCR, and its TCRdb copy is limited to in-frame clones, with some not included. The sample records 100,000 to 150,000 clones, around 60% being singletons. The sample here was CD4+ T cells sorted from blood, taken at week 0. These receptors all stem from a human donor with alopecia areata.

The chain links TRBV7-8 to TRBJ1-3; D call uncertain. The CDR3 has 15 amino acids. Germline assignment: CDR1 SGHVS and CDR2 FQNEAQ. V was pared by 5 bases and J by 0 bases, with 11 bases between. The DNA of the CDR3 is TGTGCCAGCAGCCCCGGACGGAACTCTGGAAACACCATATATTTT. Its protein product is CASSPGRNSGNTIYF.

This clone was observed once. The chain recombines TRBV4-1 with TRBJ1-2; D is undetermined. The CDR3 spans 16 residues. Deletions cut 0 bases from V and 3 bases from J, with 14 bases between. Germline CDR1 reads MGHRA; CDR2 reads YSYEKL. CDR3 bases: TGCGCCAGCAGCCAAGAAGAGGGTCGAAGGGACTATGGCTACACCTTC. This gives the protein CASSQEEGRRDYGYTF.

The V call is TRBV11-2, the J call TRBJ2-1; D is unresolved. The germline V gene has CDR1 SGHAT and CDR2 FQNNGV. This CDR3 comprises 13 residues. V lost 3 bases, J lost 5 bases, and 8 bases lay in between. CDR3 in DNA: TGTGCCAGCAGCTTTGGCAGGCACAATGAGCAGTTCTTC. This gives the protein CASSFGRHNEQFF.

V gene TRBV9 combines with J gene TRBJ2-5; 7 nucleotides agree with TRBD1. The CDR3 is 17 amino acids. Germline assignment: CDR1 SGDLS and CDR2 YYNGEE. The J segment lost 4 bases and the V segment lost 4 bases, leaving 16 bases of the junction unmatched. The CDR3 reads CASSLEGAQGTRETQYF. The CDR3 DNA reads TGTGCCAGCAGCTTAGAAGGAGCACAGGGGACGAGAGAGACCCAGTACTTC. Variable domain in full (rest from reference TRBV9 and TRBJ2-5): DSGVTQTPKHLITATGQRVTLRCSPRSGDLSVYWYQQSLDQGLQFLIQYYNGEERAKGNILERFSAQQFPDLHSELNLSSLELGDSALYFCASSLEGAQGTRETQYFGPGTRLLVL.

Here the CDR3 DNA reads TGTGCCAGCAGTGAATGGAGCTCAACCACCACGGGCGAGCAGTACTTC. Encoded protein: CASSEWSSTTTGEQYF. This chain links TRBV25-1 with TRBJ2-7, with D hard to call. V gave up 1 base and J gave up 6 bases, with 19 bases separating them. Germline loops: CDR1 MGHDK, CDR2 SYGVNS. There are 16 residues in the CDR3.

This clone showed up just a few times. The chain joins TRBV4-2 to TRBJ1-1; D gene ambiguous. The CDR3 has 18 residues. CDR1 LGHNA and CDR2 YNFKEQ come from the germline V gene. V was pared by 0 bases and J by 0 bases, with 17 bases between. The CDR3 reads CASSQDPPLGLMNTEAFF. The DNA for the CDR3 is TGTGCCAGCAGCCAAGATCCGCCCCTAGGGCTAATGAACACTGAAGCTTTCTTT.

This chain links TRBV5-1 with TRBJ2-3; TRBD1 matches at 10 bases. Germline V CDR1 and CDR2: SGHRS, YFSETQ. CDR3 length: 15 residues. V lost 4 bases, J lost 2 bases, and 4 bases stayed unmatched. CDR3 DNA: TGCGCCAGCAGCGTGGACAGGGGGGACACAGATACGCAGTATTTT. Translated, it gives CASSVDRGDTDTQYF. The entire variable domain, with the rest obtained from reference TRBV5-1 and TRBJ2-3, is as follows: KAGVTQTPRYLIKTRGQQVTLSCSPISGHRSVSWYQQTPGQGLQFLFEYFSETQRNKGNFPGRFSGRQFSNSRSEMNVSTLELGDSALYLCASSVDRGDTDTQYFGPGTRLTVL.

The chain recombines TRBV2 with TRBJ2-5; 7 nucleotides line up with TRBD2. Germline-derived CDR1 and CDR2 are SNHLY and FYNNEI. This CDR3 is 15 amino acids long. V shed 7 bases and J 3 bases; nucleotides not matched to a gene: 11. Here the CDR3 DNA reads TGTGCCAGCATCGTGGGACTAACATCGAAAGAGACCCAGTACTTC. This encodes CASIVGLTSKETQYF.

V is TRBV6-5 and J is TRBJ1-4; a possible D gene is TRBD1 (5 bases). Trimming stripped 11 bases from V and 5 bases from J, with 12 bases between. The CDR3 is made up of 12 amino acids. The germline CDR1 and CDR2 sequences are MNHEY and SVGAGI. The CDR3 region has the DNA TGTGCCGTCCGGGGCCTCAATGAAAAACTGTTTTTT. Translation: CAVRGLNEKLFF.

This sequence joins TRBV2 and TRBJ1-5; D might be TRBD1 (6 bases). CDR3 length equals 15 residues. Germline CDR1 and CDR2: SNHLY and FYNNEI. V lost 2 bases, J lost 5 bases, and 13 bases lay in between. CDR3 region: CASSEFGRGDQPQHF. The CDR3 DNA follows: TGTGCCAGCAGTGAATTTGGCAGGGGCGATCAGCCCCAGCATTTT.

This chain links TRBV5-1 with TRBJ1-6; 10 bases are shared with TRBD1. With V trimmed by 4 bases and J by 8 bases, 3 bases remained unmatched. This CDR3 comprises 14 residues. Per the germline V gene, CDR1 is SGHRS and CDR2 is YFSETQ. CDR3 loop: CASSHGTGDSPLHF. In DNA, the CDR3 is TGCGCCAGCAGCCACGGGACAGGGGATTCACCCCTCCACTTT.

As DNA, the CDR3 is TGTGCCAGCAGCGAGCCCGAGGGTCCTGAAGCTTTCTTT. This encodes CASSEPEGPEAFF. This rearrangement joins TRBV9 to TRBJ1-1; unclear D gene. V was cut by 3 bases and J by 6 bases, with 12 bases left in between. CDR1 and CDR2 from the germline V gene are SGDLS and YYNGEE. The length of the CDR3 is 13 residues. Using reference TRBV9 and TRBJ1-1 for the parts outside the CDR3, the full variable domain is DSGVTQTPKHLITATGQRVTLRCSPRSGDLSVYWYQQSLDQGLQFLIQYYNGEERAKGNILERFSAQQFPDLHSELNLSSLELGDSALYFCASSEPEGPEAFFGQGTRLTVV.

Here the CDR3 DNA reads TGCGCCAGCAGCCAGAGCGGGGGACCTCGGAGAGGCTACACCTTC. The encoded protein is CASSQSGGPRRGYTF. V gene TRBV4-1 combines with J gene TRBJ1-2; tentative D call: TRBD1 (5 bases). Trimming shortened V by 3 bases and J by 8 bases, and 19 bases separated the two germline ends. The germline CDR1 and CDR2 sequences are MGHRA and YSYEKL. The CDR3 extends over 15 amino acids.